These T cell receptor beta chains were read from a single sample in a study of T cell responses to AZD1222 COVID-19 vaccine. Assay: immunoSEQ multiplex PCR; the TCRdb copy retains only in-frame clones and omits some. The sample comprises tens of thousands of clones, around 86% of which are singletons, and 9.5% to 13% rests with the top ten. Sequences were derived from peripheral blood, sampled on day 0 of AZD1222 vaccination. These receptors were obtained from an adult in good health. Both conserved end residues are part of each CDR3. Each record gives: CDR3 length, V gene, D gene, J gene, clone size, CDR3 DNA, CDR3 protein. A D gene is named only where the DNA matches it firmly. Not all rows give a size; the values are once, few, many and, for expanded clones, a class.

18	TRBV3-1/TRBV3-2	TRBD2	TRBJ2-3	few	TGTGCCAGCAGCCAAGATCTCCCTAGCGGGGGGGCCGGTGATACGCAGTATTTT	CASSQDLPSGGAGDTQYF
15	TRBV25-1	.	TRBJ1-2	.	TGTGCCAGCAGTGAGGGACATCAGACGCGCTATGGCTACACCTTC	CASSEGHQTRYGYTF
16	TRBV5-1	TRBD2	TRBJ2-3	once	TGCGCCAGCAGCACGACACTAGCGGGCAGCACAGATACGCAGTATTTT	CASSTTLAGSTDTQYF
14	TRBV10-2	TRBD1	TRBJ2-7	once	TGCGCCAGCAGTACAACAGGGGGACACTACGAGCAGTACTTC	CASSTTGGHYEQYF
14	TRBV28	.	TRBJ2-1	.	TGTGCCAGCAGTCCCGGGACCACTTACAATGAGCAGTTCTTC	CASSPGTTYNEQFF
13	TRBV2	.	TRBJ2-7	.	TGTGCCAGCAGCCCTCAGCAAACCTACGAGCAGTACTTC	CASSPQQTYEQYF
15	TRBV10-2	TRBD1	TRBJ1-1	.	TGCGCCAGCAGTGGAACACAGGGGGCGCGTACTGAAGCTTTCTTT	CASSGTQGARTEAFF
14	TRBV6-5	.	TRBJ1-1	.	TGTGCCAGCAGGATGGGCCGAATGAACACTGAAGCTTTCTTT	CASRMGRMNTEAFF
12	TRBV5-1	.	TRBJ1-6	.	TGCGCCAGCAGCGACTATAATTCACCCCTCCACTTT	CASSDYNSPLHF
12	TRBV6-4	.	TRBJ2-7	.	TGTGCCAGCAGTGGGCCTTTGGGCGAGCAGTACTTC	CASSGPLGEQYF
14	TRBV30	TRBD2	TRBJ2-5	.	TGTGCCTGGAGTGTAACGGGGGGGCACGGGACCCAGTACTTC	CAWSVTGGHGTQYF